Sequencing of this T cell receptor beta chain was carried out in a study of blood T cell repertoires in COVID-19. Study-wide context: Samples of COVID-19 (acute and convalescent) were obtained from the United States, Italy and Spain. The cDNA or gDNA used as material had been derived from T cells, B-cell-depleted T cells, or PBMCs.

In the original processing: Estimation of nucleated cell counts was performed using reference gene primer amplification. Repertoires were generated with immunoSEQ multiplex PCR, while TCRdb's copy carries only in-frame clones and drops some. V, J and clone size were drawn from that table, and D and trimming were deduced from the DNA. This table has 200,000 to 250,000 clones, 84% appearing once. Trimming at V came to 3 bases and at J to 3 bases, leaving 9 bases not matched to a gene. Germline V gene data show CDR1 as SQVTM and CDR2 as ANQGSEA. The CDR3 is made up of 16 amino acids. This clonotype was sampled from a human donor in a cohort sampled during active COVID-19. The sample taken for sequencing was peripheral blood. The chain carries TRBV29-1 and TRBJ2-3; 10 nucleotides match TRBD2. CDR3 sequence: CSVDVSGRVRTDTQYF. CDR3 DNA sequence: TGCAGCGTTGACGTGAGCGGGAGGGTTCGGACAGATACGCAGTATTTT.